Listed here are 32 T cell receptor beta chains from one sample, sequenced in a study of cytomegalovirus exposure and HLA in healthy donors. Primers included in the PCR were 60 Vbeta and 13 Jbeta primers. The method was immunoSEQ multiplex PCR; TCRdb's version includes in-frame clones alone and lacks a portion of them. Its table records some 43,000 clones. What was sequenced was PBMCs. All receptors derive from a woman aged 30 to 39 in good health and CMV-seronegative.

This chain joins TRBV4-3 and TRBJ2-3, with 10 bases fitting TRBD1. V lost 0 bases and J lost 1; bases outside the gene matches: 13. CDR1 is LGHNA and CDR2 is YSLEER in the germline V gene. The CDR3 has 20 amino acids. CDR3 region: CASSQDEGDRGTLGTDTQYF. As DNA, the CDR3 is TGCGCCAGCAGCCAAGATGAAGGGGACAGGGGTACGTTAGGCACAGATACGCAGTATTTT.

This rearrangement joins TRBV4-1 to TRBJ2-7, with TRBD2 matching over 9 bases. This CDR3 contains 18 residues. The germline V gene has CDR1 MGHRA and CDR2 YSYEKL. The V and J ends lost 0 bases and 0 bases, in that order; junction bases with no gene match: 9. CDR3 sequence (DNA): TGCGCCAGCAGCCAAGAAATGACTAGCGGACTGAGCTCCTACGAGCAGTACTTC. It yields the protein CASSQEMTSGLSSYEQYF.

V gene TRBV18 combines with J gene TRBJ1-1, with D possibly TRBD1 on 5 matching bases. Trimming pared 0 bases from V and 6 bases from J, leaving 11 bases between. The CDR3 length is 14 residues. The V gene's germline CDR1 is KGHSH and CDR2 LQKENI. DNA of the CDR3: TGTGCCAGCTCACCACCGGTCAGGGCATCTGAAGCTTTCTTT. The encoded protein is CASSPPVRASEAFF. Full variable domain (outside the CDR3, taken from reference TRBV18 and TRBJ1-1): NAGVMQNPRHLVRRRGQEARLRCSPMKGHSHVYWYRQLPEEGLKFMVYLQKENIIDESGMPKERFSAEFPKEGPSILRIQQVVRGDSAAYFCASSPPVRASEAFFGQGTRLTVV.

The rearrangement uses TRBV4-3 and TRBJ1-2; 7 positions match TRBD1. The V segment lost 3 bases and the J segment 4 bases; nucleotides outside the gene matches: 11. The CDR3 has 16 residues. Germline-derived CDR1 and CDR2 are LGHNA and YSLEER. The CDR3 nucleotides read TGCGCCAGCAGCCAGGACGGGACAGCGGCCTTCTATGGCTACACCTTC. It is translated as CASSQDGTAAFYGYTF.

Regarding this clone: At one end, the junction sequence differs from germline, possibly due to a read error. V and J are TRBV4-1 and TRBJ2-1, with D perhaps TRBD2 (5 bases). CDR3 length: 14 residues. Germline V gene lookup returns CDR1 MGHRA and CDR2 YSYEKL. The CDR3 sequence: CASSQDRSGNDAIF. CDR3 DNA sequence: TGCGCCAGCAGCCAAGATAGGTCGGGGAATGATGCCATCTTC.

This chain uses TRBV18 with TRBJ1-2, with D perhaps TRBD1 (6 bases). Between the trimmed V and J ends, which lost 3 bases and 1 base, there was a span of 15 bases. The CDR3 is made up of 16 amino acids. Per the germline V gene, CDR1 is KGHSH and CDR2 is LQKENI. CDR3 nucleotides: TGTGCCAGCTCACCTCGGGCAGGGGCGGATAACTATGGCTACACCTTC. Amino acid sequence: CASSPRAGADNYGYTF.

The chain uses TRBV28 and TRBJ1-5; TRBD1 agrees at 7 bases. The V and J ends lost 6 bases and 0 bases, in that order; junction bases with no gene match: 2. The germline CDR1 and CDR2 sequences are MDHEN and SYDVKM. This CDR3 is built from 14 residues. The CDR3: CASRTGNSNQPQHF. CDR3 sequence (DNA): TGTGCCAGCAGGACAGGGAATAGCAATCAGCCCCAGCATTTT.

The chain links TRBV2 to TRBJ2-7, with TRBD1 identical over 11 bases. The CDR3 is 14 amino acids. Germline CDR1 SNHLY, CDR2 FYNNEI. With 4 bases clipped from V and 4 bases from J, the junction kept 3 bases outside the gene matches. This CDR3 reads CASSVGQGAYEQYF. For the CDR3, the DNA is TGTGCCAGCAGTGTCGGACAGGGGGCATACGAGCAGTACTTC.

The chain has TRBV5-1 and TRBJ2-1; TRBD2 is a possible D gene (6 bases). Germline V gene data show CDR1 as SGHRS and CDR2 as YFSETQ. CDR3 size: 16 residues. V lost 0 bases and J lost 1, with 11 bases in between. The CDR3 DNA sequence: TGCGCCAGCAGCTTGGCCCGCGGGGTTTCCTACAATGAGCAGTTCTTC. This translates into CASSLARGVSYNEQFF.

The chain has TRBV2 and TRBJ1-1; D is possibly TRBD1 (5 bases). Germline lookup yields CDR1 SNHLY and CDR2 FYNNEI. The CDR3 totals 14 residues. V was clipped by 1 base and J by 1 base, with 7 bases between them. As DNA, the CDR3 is TGTGCCAGCAGTGAAGTGGGGCAGAACACTGAAGCTTTCTTT. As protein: CASSEVGQNTEAFF.

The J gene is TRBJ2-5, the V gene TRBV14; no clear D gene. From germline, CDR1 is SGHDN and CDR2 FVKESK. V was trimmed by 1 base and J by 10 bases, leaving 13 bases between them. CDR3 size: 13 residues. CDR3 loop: CASSQVGTVVQYF. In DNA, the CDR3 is TGTGCCAGCAGCCAAGTGGGTACAGTCGTCCAGTACTTC. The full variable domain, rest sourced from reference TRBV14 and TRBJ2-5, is EAGVTQFPSHSVIEKGQTVTLRCDPISGHDNLYWYRRVMGKEIKFLLHFVKESKQDESGMPNNRFLAERTGGTYSTLKVQPAELEDSGVYFCASSQVGTVVQYFGPGTRLLVL.

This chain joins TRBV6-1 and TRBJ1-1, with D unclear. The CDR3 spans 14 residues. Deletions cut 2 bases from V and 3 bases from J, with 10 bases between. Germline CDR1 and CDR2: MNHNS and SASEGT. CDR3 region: CASSEHTRDTEAFF. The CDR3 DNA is TGTGCCAGCAGTGAACATACTCGGGACACTGAAGCTTTCTTT.

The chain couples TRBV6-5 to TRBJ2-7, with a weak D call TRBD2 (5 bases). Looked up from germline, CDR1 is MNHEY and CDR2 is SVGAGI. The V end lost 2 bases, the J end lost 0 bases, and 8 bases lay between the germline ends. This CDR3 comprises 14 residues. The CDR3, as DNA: TGTGCCAGCAGTTACCGGGGTAGCTCCTACGAGCAGTACTTC. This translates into CASSYRGSSYEQYF.

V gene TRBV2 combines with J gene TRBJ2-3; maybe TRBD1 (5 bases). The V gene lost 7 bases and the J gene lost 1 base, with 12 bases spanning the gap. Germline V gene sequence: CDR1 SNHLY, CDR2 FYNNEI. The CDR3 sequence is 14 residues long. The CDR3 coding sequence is TGTGCCAGCAAGTCCGGCAGGGGCACAGATACGCAGTATTTT. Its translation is CASKSGRGTDTQYF.

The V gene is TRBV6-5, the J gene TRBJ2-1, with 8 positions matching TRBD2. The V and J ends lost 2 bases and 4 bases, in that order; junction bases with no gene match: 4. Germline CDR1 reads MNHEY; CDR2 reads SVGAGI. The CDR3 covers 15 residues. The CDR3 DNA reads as TGTGCCAGCAGTTACCCCGGGACTAGTTACAATGAGCAGTTCTTC. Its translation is CASSYPGTSYNEQFF.

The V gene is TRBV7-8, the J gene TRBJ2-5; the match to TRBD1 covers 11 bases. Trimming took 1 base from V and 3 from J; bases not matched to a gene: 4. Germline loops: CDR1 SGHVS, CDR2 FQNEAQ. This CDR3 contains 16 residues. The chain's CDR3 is CASSLGPGQGEETQYF. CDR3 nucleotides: TGTGCCAGCAGCTTAGGTCCGGGACAGGGGGAAGAGACCCAGTACTTC.

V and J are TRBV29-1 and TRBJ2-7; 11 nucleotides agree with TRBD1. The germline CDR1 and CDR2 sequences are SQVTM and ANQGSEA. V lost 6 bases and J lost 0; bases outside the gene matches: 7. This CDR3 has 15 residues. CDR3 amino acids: CSVRFGTGGSYEQYF. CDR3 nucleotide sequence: TGCAGCGTCCGCTTCGGGACAGGGGGCTCCTACGAGCAGTACTTC.

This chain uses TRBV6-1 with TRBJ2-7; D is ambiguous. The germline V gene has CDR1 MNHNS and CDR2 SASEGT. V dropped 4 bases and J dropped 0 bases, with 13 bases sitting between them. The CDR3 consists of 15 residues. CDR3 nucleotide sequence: TGTGCCAGCAGTGGGAGCCAGCAGAGCTCCTACGAGCAGTACTTC. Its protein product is CASSGSQQSSYEQYF.

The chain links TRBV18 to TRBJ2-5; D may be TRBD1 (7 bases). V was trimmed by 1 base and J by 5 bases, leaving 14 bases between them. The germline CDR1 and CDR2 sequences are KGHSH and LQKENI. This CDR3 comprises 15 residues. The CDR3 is CASSPLGGGLETQYF. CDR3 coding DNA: TGTGCCAGCTCACCACTTGGAGGGGGCTTGGAGACCCAGTACTTC.

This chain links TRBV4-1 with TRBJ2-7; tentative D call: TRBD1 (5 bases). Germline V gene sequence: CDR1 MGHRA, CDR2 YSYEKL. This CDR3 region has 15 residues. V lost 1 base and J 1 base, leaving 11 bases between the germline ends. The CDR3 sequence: CASSQVADTSYEQYF. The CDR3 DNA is TGCGCCAGCAGCCAAGTCGCGGACACTTCCTACGAGCAGTACTTC.

The CDR3 bases are TGTGCCAGTAGTTCCTGGGACAACGGCTATGGCTACACCTTC. Translation: CASSSWDNGYGYTF. The chain couples TRBV19 to TRBJ1-2; the D gene is possibly TRBD1 (6 bases). The length of the CDR3 is 14 residues. The V end lost 5 bases, the J end lost 4 bases, and 14 bases lay between the germline ends. Germline assignment: CDR1 LNHDA and CDR2 SQIVND (reference sequence).

CDR3 region: CASSYTDSAYEQYF. The CDR3, as DNA: TGTGCCAGCAGTTACACGGACAGCGCCTACGAGCAGTACTTC. V gene TRBV6-6 combines with J gene TRBJ2-7, with D possibly TRBD1 on 6 matching bases. Germline loops: CDR1 MNHNY, CDR2 SVGAGI (reference sequence). The V end was cut by 2 bases, the J end by 2 bases, with 10 bases between. The CDR3 is 14 amino acids.

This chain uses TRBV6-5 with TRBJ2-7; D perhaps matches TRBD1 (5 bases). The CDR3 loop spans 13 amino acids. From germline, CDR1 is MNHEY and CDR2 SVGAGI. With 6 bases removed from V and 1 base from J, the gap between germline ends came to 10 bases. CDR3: CASSMTVSYEQYF. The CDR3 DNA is TGTGCCAGCAGCATGACAGTTTCCTACGAGCAGTACTTC.

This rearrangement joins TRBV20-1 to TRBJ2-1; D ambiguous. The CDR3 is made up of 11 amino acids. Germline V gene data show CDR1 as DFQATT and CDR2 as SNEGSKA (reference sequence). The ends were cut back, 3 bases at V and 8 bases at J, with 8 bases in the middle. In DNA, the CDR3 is TGCAGTGCTAGTTACGGAGATGAGCAGTTCTTC. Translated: CSASYGDEQFF.

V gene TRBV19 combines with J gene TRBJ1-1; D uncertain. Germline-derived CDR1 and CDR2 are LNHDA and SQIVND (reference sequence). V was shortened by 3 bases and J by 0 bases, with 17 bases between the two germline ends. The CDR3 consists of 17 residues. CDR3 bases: TGTGCCAGTAGTATGCCGACAAGATTGTATTTGAACACTGAAGCTTTCTTT. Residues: CASSMPTRLYLNTEAFF.

Here the CDR3 reads CASSSTSGTYEQYF. CDR3 nucleotides: TGTGCCAGCAGCTCTACTAGCGGAACCTACGAGCAGTACTTC. The gene calls are TRBV6-6 and TRBJ2-7, with 8 positions matching TRBD2. The ends lost 6 bases at V and 2 bases at J; junction bases unmatched: 6. This CDR3 has 14 amino acids. Germline CDR1 reads MNHNY; CDR2 reads SVGAGI (reference sequence).

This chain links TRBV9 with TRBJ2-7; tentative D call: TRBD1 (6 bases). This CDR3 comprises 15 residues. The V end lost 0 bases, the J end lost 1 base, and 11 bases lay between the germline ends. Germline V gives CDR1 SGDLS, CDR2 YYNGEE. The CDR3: CASSVGFQGSYEQYF. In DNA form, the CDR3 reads TGTGCCAGCAGCGTAGGTTTCCAGGGGTCCTACGAGCAGTACTTC.

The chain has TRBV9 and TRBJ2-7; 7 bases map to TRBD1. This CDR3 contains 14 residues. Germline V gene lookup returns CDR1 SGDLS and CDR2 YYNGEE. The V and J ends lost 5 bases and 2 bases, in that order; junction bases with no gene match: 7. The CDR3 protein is CASSGRDRPYEQYF. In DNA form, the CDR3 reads TGTGCCAGCAGTGGTCGGGACAGACCCTACGAGCAGTACTTC.

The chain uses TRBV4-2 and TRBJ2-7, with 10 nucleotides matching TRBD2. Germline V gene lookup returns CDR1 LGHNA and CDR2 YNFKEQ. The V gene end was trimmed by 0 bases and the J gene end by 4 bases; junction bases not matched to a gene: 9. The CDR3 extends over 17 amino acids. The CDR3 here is CASSQDIRTSGRYEQYF. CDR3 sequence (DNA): TGTGCCAGCAGCCAAGATATAAGGACTAGCGGACGATACGAGCAGTACTTC.

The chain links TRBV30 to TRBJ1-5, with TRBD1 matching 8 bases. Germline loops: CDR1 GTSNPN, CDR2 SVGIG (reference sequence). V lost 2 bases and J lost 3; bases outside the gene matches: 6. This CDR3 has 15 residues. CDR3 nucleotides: TGTGCCTGGAGTAGGGGACAGGCCCTCAATCAGCCCCAGCATTTT. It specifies CAWSRGQALNQPQHF.

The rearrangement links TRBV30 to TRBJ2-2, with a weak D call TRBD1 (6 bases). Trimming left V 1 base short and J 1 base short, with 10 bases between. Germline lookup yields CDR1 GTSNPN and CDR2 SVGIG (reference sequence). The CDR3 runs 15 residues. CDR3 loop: CAWSARGRNTGELFF. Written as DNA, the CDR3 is TGTGCCTGGAGTGCCAGGGGAAGGAACACCGGGGAGCTGTTTTTT.

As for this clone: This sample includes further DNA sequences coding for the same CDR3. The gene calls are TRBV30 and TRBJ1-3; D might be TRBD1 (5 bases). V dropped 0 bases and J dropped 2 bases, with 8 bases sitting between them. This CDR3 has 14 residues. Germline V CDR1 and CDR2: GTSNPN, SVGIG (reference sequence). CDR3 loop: CAWSVGGTGNTIYF. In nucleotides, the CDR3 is TGTGCCTGGAGTGTGGGGGGGACTGGAAACACCATATATTTT.